What follows are 22 T cell receptor beta chains derived from one specimen sequenced in a study of glioma-infiltrating T cells. Amplification of TCR alpha and beta CDR3 regions from RNA used iRepertoire nested multiplex PCR. TCRdb re-derived calls from the multiplex PCR reads in MiXCR, one entry per CDR3 protein. In the table there are 100,000 to 150,000 distinct CDR3 sequences, 20% to 25% of which are singletons. Material for sequencing was glioma tissue, nonneoplastic brain tissue, or PBMCs (not recorded which). The receptors derive from a human donor with low-grade glioma or glioblastoma, undergoing nonglioma brain surgery, or in good health (not recorded which).

The V call is TRBV12-3 or TRBV12-4, the J call TRBJ2-1, with 12 bases matching TRBD1. V gave up 6 bases and J gave up 9 bases; unmatched junction bases: 6. CDR3 length: 14 amino acids. This CDR3 is CASRPGTGGFEQFF. In DNA form, the CDR3 reads TGTGCCAGCAGACCCGGGACAGGGGGCTTTGAGCAGTTCTTC.

In regard to this clonotype: This sequence may be a read error, since a much larger clone differs from it by one base. The V and J genes are TRBV20-1 and TRBJ2-3; maybe TRBD2 (6 bases). This CDR3 comprises 16 residues. Germline assignment: CDR1 DFQATT and CDR2 SNEGSKA (reference sequence). The CDR3 sequence: CSARDFERVSTDTQCF. DNA for the CDR3: TGCAGTGCTAGAGATTTCGAGCGGGTGAGCACAGATACGCAGTGTTTT.

The rearrangement uses TRBV19 and TRBJ1-1; D perhaps matches TRBD1 (5 bases). In germline, CDR1 is LNHDA, CDR2 SQIVND (reference sequence). V was clipped by 3 bases and J by 3 bases, with 14 bases between them. The CDR3 is 15 residues long. The CDR3 coding sequence is TGTGCCAGTAGTATTTTGGGGGTGCTGCACACTGAAGCTTTCTTT. Protein product: CASSILGVLHTEAFF.

This clonotype was counted between two and nine times. This chain links TRBV7-9 with TRBJ2-5; perhaps D is TRBD1 or TRBD2 (7 bases each). The CDR3 is 15 amino acids. Trimming took 4 bases from V and 4 from J, leaving 16 bases between them. Per germline, CDR1 SEHNR and CDR2 FQNEAQ (reference sequence). The CDR3 bases are TGTGCCAGCAGCTCCAGGGGGGGGCTGAGAGAGACCCAGTACTTC. This gives the protein CASSSRGGLRETQYF.

This clonotype was observed a few times. The rearrangement links TRBV7-8 to TRBJ2-2, with TRBD1 matching over 9 bases. Per the germline V gene, CDR1 is SGHVS and CDR2 is FQNEAQ. The ends lost 6 bases at V and 1 base at J; junction bases unmatched: 9. The CDR3 is 17 residues long. CDR3 in DNA: TGTGCCAGCAGTCCCTACCCGGGACAGGGGAACACCGGGGAGCTGTTTTTT. Its protein is CASSPYPGQGNTGELFF. Variable domain in full (rest from reference TRBV7-8 and TRBJ2-2): GAGVSQSPRYKVAKRGQDVALRCDPISGHVSLFWYQQALGQGPEFLTYFQNEAQLDKSGLPSDRFFAERPEGSVSTLKIQRTQQEDSAVYLCASSPYPGQGNTGELFFGEGSRLTVL.

Worth noting for this clonotype: An end of the junction does not agree with germline; a read error may underlie this. This chain connects TRBV2 to TRBJ2-2; D remains unclear. The germline gives CDR1 SNHLY, CDR2 FYNNEI. This CDR3 is 14 amino acids long. The CDR3 reads CASSEERNTGELFF. The CDR3 DNA is TGTGCCAGCAGCGAAGAGAGGAACACCGGGGAGCTGTTTTTT. Looking up the rest from reference TRBV2 and TRBJ2-2 gives the full variable domain: EPEVTQTPSHQVTQMGQEVILRCVPISNHLYFYWYRQILGQKVEFLVSFYNNEISEKSEIFDDQFSVERPDGSNFTLKIRSTKLEDSAMYFCASSEERNTGELFFGEGSRLTVL.

The sample holds one count of this clonotype. A much larger clone is a single base away; this may be a read error. CDR3: CSARDQLEQGTQYF. The DNA for the CDR3 is TGCAGTGCTAGAGATCAACTAGAACAAGGGACCCAGTACTTC. V gene TRBV20-1 combines with J gene TRBJ2-5, with D perhaps matching TRBD2 (5 bases). CDR1 and CDR2 from the germline V gene are DFQATT and SNEGSKA (reference sequence). The CDR3 runs to 14 residues.

This clonotype was picked up many times. The chain has TRBV7-2 and TRBJ2-2; D may be TRBD2 (6 bases). There are 14 residues in the CDR3. Per germline, CDR1 SGHTA and CDR2 FQGNSA. V was cut by 2 bases and J by 4 bases, with 8 bases left in between. The CDR3 region has the DNA TGTGCCAGCAGCTTAACTAGCTTCACCGGGGAGCTGTTTTTT. It encodes CASSLTSFTGELFF. The entire variable domain, with the rest obtained from reference TRBV7-2 and TRBJ2-2, is as follows: GAGVSQSPSNKVTEKGKDVELRCDPISGHTALYWYRQSLGQGLEFLIYFQGNSAPDKSGLPSDRFSAERTGGSVSTLTIQRTQQEDSAVYLCASSLTSFTGELFFGEGSRLTVL.

Concerning this clonotype: A junction boundary mismatches the germline segment, possibly from a read error. The chain couples TRBV7-9 to TRBJ2-3; perhaps TRBD1 as D (5 bases). The CDR3 has 13 residues. Germline loops: CDR1 SEHNR, CDR2 FQNEAQ (reference sequence). CDR3 protein: CASSLGATDTRYF. As DNA, the CDR3 is TGTGCCAGCAGCTTAGGAGCGACAGATACGCGGTATTTT.

This clonotype appeared a few times. The V call is TRBV6-1, the J call TRBJ2-4; unclear D gene. This CDR3 spans 14 amino acids. CDR1 MNHNS and CDR2 SASEGT come from the germline V gene. V dropped 5 bases and J dropped 6 bases, with 14 bases sitting between them. CDR3 loop: CASSFQAVGNIQYF. As DNA, the CDR3 is TGTGCCAGCAGTTTTCAGGCCGTGGGAAACATTCAGTACTTC.

Details on this clonotype: At one end, the junction sequence differs from germline, possibly due to a read error. V is TRBV2 and J is TRBJ2-3, with TRBD1 matching over 11 bases. Germline values: CDR1 SNHLY, CDR2 FYNNEI. CDR3 size: 13 residues. The CDR3 DNA follows: TGTGCCAGCAGCCGGGACAGGGGGGATACGCAGTGTTTT. This translates into CASSRDRGDTQCF.

This clonotype was seen only a few times. The chain links TRBV5-8 to TRBJ1-4; weak D call: TRBD1 (5 bases). Germline V gives CDR1 SGHTS, CDR2 YDEGEE. V was pared by 0 bases and J by 0 bases, with 9 bases between. This CDR3 has 16 residues. As DNA, the CDR3 is TGTGCCAGCAGCTTGGCCGGGACGGCAACTAATGAAAAACTGTTTTTT. It is translated as CASSLAGTATNEKLFF.

There are a few counts of this clonotype. The chain combines TRBV7-9 with TRBJ2-7; D is possibly TRBD1 or TRBD2 (5 bases each). The germline V gene encodes CDR1 SEHNR and CDR2 FQNEAQ (reference sequence). The CDR3 contains 13 residues. V was trimmed by 5 bases and J by 3 bases, leaving 11 bases between them. CDR3 protein: CASSHEGNYEQYV. CDR3 sequence (DNA): TGTGCCAGCAGCCACGAGGGGAACTACGAGCAGTACGTC.

The V call is TRBV28, the J call TRBJ2-1, with 15 bases lining up with TRBD2. Trimming took 2 bases from V and 4 from J; bases not matched to a gene: 3. Germline V lookup: CDR1 MDHEN, CDR2 SYDVKM. This CDR3 is built from 17 residues. CDR3 region: CASSLLGTSGGYNEQFF. The CDR3 DNA follows: TGTGCCAGCAGTTTACTCGGGACTAGCGGGGGGTACAATGAGCAGTTCTTC. Drawing the rest from reference TRBV28 and TRBJ2-1, the complete variable domain is DVKVTQSSRYLVKRTGEKVFLECVQDMDHENMFWYRQDPGLGLRLIYFSYDVKMKEKGDIPEGYSVSREKKERFSLILESASTNQTSMYLCASSLLGTSGGYNEQFFGPGTRLTVL.

The chain joins TRBV7-9 to TRBJ1-1; no reliable D call. Between the trimmed V and J ends, which lost 11 bases and 10 bases, there was a span of 14 bases. Germline V gives CDR1 SEHNR, CDR2 FQNEAQ (reference sequence). This CDR3 is built from 10 residues. CDR3 coding DNA: TGTGCCTGTGAAATCATCGGAGCTTTCTTT. This gives the protein CACEIIGAFF.

This clonotype has a handful of counts. V gene TRBV7-3 combines with J gene TRBJ1-2; D remains unclear. Germline-derived CDR1 and CDR2 are SGHTA and FQGTGA. Between the trimmed V and J ends, which lost 5 bases and 8 bases, there was a span of 15 bases. The CDR3 is 13 amino acids. In DNA, the CDR3 is TGTGCCAGCAGCCTTCTCCGGGGTGAAGGCTACACCTTC. It codes for CASSLLRGEGYTF.

This clonotype turned up a few times. The genes are TRBV10-3 and TRBJ1-6; no clear D gene. With 8 bases removed from V and 5 bases from J, the gap between germline ends came to 10 bases. Germline CDR1 ENHRY, CDR2 SYGVKD. This CDR3 region has 13 residues. The CDR3 region has the DNA TGTGCCATCGCACGGGGAGATAATTCACCCCTCCACTTT. Residues: CAIARGDNSPLHF.

This clonotype has just a few counts. The CDR3 here is CASSLGGFNQPQHF. CDR3 bases: TGTGCCAGCAGCTTAGGAGGATTCAATCAGCCCCAGCATTTT. The gene calls are TRBV7-9 and TRBJ1-5; D uncertain. This CDR3 spans 14 amino acids. V lost 1 base and J 3 bases, leaving 7 bases between the germline ends. The germline gives CDR1 SEHNR, CDR2 FQNEAQ (reference sequence).

Comment on this clonotype: A clone one base away is much larger, so this may be a read error. The CDR3 carries no conserved terminal phenylalanine or tryptophan, so it likely arises from a read error. This chain joins TRBV28 and TRBJ1-1, with unresolved D. The CDR3 runs 11 residues. Trimming shortened V by 7 bases and J by 7 bases, and 10 bases separated the two germline ends. Germline V gene sequence: CDR1 MDHEN, CDR2 SYDVKM. CDR3 amino acids: CASIQGGEAFS. CDR3 DNA: TGTGCCAGCATCCAAGGCGGTGAAGCTTTCTCT.

The V and J genes are TRBV3-1 and TRBJ1-2; TRBD1 is a possible D gene (6 bases). Germline loops: CDR1 LGHDT, CDR2 YNNKEL (reference sequence). V was pared by 0 bases and J by 9 bases, with 14 bases between. The CDR3 is made up of 14 amino acids. The CDR3 nucleotides are TGTGCCAGCAGCCAAGAGGGGGCAGGTTATAGCTACACCTTC. It yields the protein CASSQEGAGYSYTF.

The chain uses TRBV2 and TRBJ2-7; D unresolved. The V gene lost 4 bases and the J gene lost 9 bases, with 13 bases spanning the gap. Per germline, CDR1 SNHLY and CDR2 FYNNEI. This CDR3 spans 12 amino acids. CDR3 sequence: CASSGPNLGQYV. CDR3 sequence (DNA): TGTGCCAGCAGTGGTCCAAACCTCGGGCAGTACGTC.

This clonotype was detected a few times. The rearrangement links TRBV7-4 to TRBJ2-4; possible D gene TRBD2, 6 bases. V was trimmed by 2 bases and J by 3 bases, leaving 17 bases between them. Germline CDR1 and CDR2: SGHVT and SQSDAQ. This CDR3 contains 17 residues. CDR3 protein: CASSLPESGPGKNIQYF. DNA for the CDR3: TGTGCCAGCAGCTTACCGGAAAGCGGGCCGGGCAAAAACATTCAGTACTTC.